The table lists the clone carrying this T cell receptor (beta chain) with many counts. Antigen: not known. This specimen belongs to a study of regulatory T cells in long-lasting Graves disease. Study observations and caveats: There was favoring of TRBV28, TRBJ1-2 and TRBJ2-5 in persistent disease. Patients with persistent disease shared some 2,500 public clonotypes, outpacing the approximately 950 shared by new patients.

CDR3 length: 14 amino acids. The germline gives CDR1 LNHNV, CDR2 YYDKDF (reference sequence). Arm-PCR of CDR3 regions and iRepertoire HTBI primers were used to build TCR beta libraries. TCRdb used MiXCR to reprocess the multiplex PCR reads, holding one entry per CDR3 protein. Among under 400,000 distinct CDR3 sequences listed, approximately 15% were seen once. The time point denotes: newly diagnosed GD, antithyroid drugs for less than 3 months. Generation of the TCR library employed RNA extracted from PBMCs. These same data were also listed under a study on T cells in Graves' hyperthyroidism and ophthalmopathy.

The receptor was derived from a man aged 35-49 years with Graves disease. Material: peripheral blood mononuclear cells (PBMCs), obtained at new diagnosis, from a patient treated with antithyroid drugs. The chain recombines TRBV15 with TRBJ2-3; perhaps TRBD2 as D (5 bases). The closer fit of TRBJ2-5 to the DNA end suggests the J call may be wrong. The CDR3 spells CATSRYSGEETQYF. The DNA for the CDR3 is TGTGCCACCAGCAGGTACTCTGGGGAGGAGACCCAGTACTTC.